The sequence of this T cell receptor beta chain was determined in a study of low-dose radiotherapy and immunotherapy resistance in tumors. Study in general: Intravenous cyclophosphamide 200 mg/m2 was given every two weeks, one day before radiation and immunotherapy. A daily 300 mg dose of oral aspirin was taken by patients for four cycles from cycle 1 day 1.

First-strand cDNA used TRAV- and TRBV-specific primers, covering alpha and beta chains. A constant-region primer paired with the V-primer adapter amplified TCRs over about 19 PCR cycles. TCRdb independently ran MiXCR on the reads; one entry per CDR3 protein. Altogether nearly 95,000 distinct CDR3 sequences are present, under 9.5% being singletons, with the ten largest covering 1%. The time point denotes: before trial treatment. Low-dose radiotherapy, low-dose cyclophosphamide, aspirin, ipilimumab and nivolumab were all given to the donors. Patients with advanced, tumor-infiltrating lymphocyte-negative solid tumors were eligible. The germline CDR1 and CDR2 sequences are DFQATT and SNEGSKA (reference sequence). V was cut by 2 bases and J by 7 bases, with 8 bases left in between. The CDR3 consists of 11 residues. This clonotype was observed at least ten times.

Sequences were derived from PBMCs, sampled before treatment. This clonotype originated in a male donor with prostate cancer. V and J are TRBV20-1 and TRBJ2-5; a weak D match, TRBD1 (6 bases). In nucleotides, the CDR3 is TGCAGTGCTAGAACAGGGTTGACCCAGTACTTC. This translates into CSARTGLTQYF.